Listed below are T cell receptor beta chains from one sample, sequenced in a study of OX40 agonist ivuxolimab in advanced cancers. Some clones are missing from TCRdb's copy, which holds only in-frame ones; the method was immunoSEQ multiplex PCR. Among about 73,000 clones listed, about 88% were seen once. The specimen was CD4+ or CD8+ T cells sorted from blood, collected in a trial of the OX40 agonist ivuxolimab. The source of these receptors is an adult with an advanced solid tumor such as melanoma, head and neck, liver or kidney cancer. The CDR3 runs from the conserved cysteine through the conserved F or W. Fields, in order: clone size, D gene, V gene, J gene, CDR3 protein, CDR3 DNA. D genes are given only for firm matches. Clone size is given for some rows only: seen once, a few or many times, or a class if the clone is expanded.

-,TRBD1,TRBV4-3,TRBJ1-6,CASSQEGGHSPLHF,TGCGCCAGCAGCCAAGAAGGGGGCCATTCACCCCTCCACTTT
-,TRBD1,TRBV5-1,TRBJ2-7,CASSLAPGQAYVYEQYF,TGCGCCAGCAGCCTGGCGCCGGGACAGGCATACGTCTACGAGCAGTACTTC
-,-,TRBV5-5,TRBJ1-4,CASSLEGVNEKLFF,TGTGCCAGCAGCTTGGAAGGAGTGAATGAAAAACTGTTTTTT
-,-,TRBV19,TRBJ1-6,CATTGFYNSPLHF,TGTGCCACCACAGGGTTCTATAATTCACCCCTCCACTTT
few,TRBD2,TRBV6-4,TRBJ2-7,CASSDLTSGSNYEQYF,TGTGCCAGCAGTGACTTGACTAGCGGGAGTAACTACGAGCAGTACTTC
-,-,TRBV6-5,TRBJ1-6,CASRTQGRGSPLHF,TGTGCCAGCAGGACACAAGGGAGGGGTTCACCCCTCCACTTT
-,TRBD2,TRBV7-9,TRBJ2-1,CASSPKLAGVYNEQFF,TGTGCCAGCAGCCCGAAACTAGCGGGGGTATACAATGAGCAGTTCTTC
-,TRBD1,TRBV10-2,TRBJ2-7,CASSDLQGALNEQYF,TGCGCCAGCAGTGACCTACAGGGGGCATTGAACGAGCAGTACTTC
-,TRBD1,TRBV7-2,TRBJ1-6,CASSSGQGSSYNSPLHF,TGTGCCAGCAGCTCCGGACAGGGGAGCTCCTATAATTCACCCCTCCACTTT
once,-,TRBV7-9,TRBJ1-2,CASSLDGYGYTF,TGTGCCAGCAGCTTAGACGGCTATGGCTACACCTTC
-,TRBD1,TRBV10-3,TRBJ1-4,CATTGGSNEKLFF,TGTGCCACCACAGGGGGCTCTAATGAAAAACTGTTTTTT
-,-,TRBV10-3,TRBJ2-3,CAIGNTDTQYF,TGTGCCATCGGGAACACAGATACGCAGTATTTT
-,TRBD1,TRBV14,TRBJ1-5,CASSQEQGARRANQPQHF,TGTGCCAGCAGCCAAGAACAGGGGGCCCGGCGGGCCAATCAGCCCCAGCATTTT
once,-,TRBV2,TRBJ1-5,CASSADSSNQPQHF,TGTGCCAGCAGTGCCGACAGTAGCAATCAGCCCCAGCATTTT
-,TRBD2,TRBV11-3,TRBJ2-7,CASSFSLAGGPGEQYF,TGTGCCAGCAGCTTCAGCTTAGCGGGAGGGCCCGGCGAGCAGTACTTC
-,TRBD1,TRBV27,TRBJ1-2,CASSLIIPGQGASGYTF,TGTGCCAGCAGTTTAATTATCCCGGGACAGGGGGCGAGTGGCTACACCTTC
-,-,TRBV7-9,TRBJ2-4,CASSSQGDIQYF,TGTGCCAGCAGCTCCCAGGGAGACATTCAGTACTTC
-,-,TRBV5-1,TRBJ2-5,CASSLAGQIQETQYF,TGCGCCAGCAGCTTGGCCGGGCAGATCCAAGAGACCCAGTACTTC
once,-,TRBV30,TRBJ1-5,CAWSGNSNQPQHF,TGTGCCTGGAGTGGTAATAGCAATCAGCCCCAGCATTTT
-,TRBD1,TRBV6-6,TRBJ1-4,CASSHTGTGSKLFF,TGTGCCAGCAGCCACACCGGGACAGGATCGAAACTGTTTTTT
-,TRBD1,TRBV10-3,TRBJ1-4,CAISEFGTGHEKLFF,TGTGCCATCAGTGAGTTTGGGACAGGCCATGAAAAACTGTTTTTT
-,-,TRBV29-1,TRBJ1-6,CSAGSSYNSPLHF,TGCAGCGCAGGGAGTTCCTATAATTCACCCCTCCACTTT
-,TRBD1,TRBV9,TRBJ2-7,CASSSRTGTVSHEQYF,TGTGCCAGCAGCAGTCGGACCGGGACAGTCTCCCACGAGCAGTACTTC
-,-,TRBV30,TRBJ1-5,CAWSLGGGAQPQHF,TGTGCCTGGAGCCTTGGGGGAGGGGCCCAGCCCCAGCATTTT
-,-,TRBV27,TRBJ1-2,CASTPNSQANYGYTF,TGTGCCAGCACCCCCAATAGCCAAGCTAACTATGGCTACACCTTC
-,-,TRBV18,TRBJ2-1,CASSRLASVGANEQFF,TGTGCCAGCTCACGGTTAGCGTCGGTGGGGGCCAATGAGCAGTTCTTC
-,-,TRBV28,TRBJ2-2,CASTLRVDLFAGELFF,TGTGCCAGCACCCTACGTGTAGACCTTTTTGCCGGGGAGCTGTTTTTT
-,-,TRBV7-2,TRBJ2-1,CASSFEIGSSYNEQFF,TGTGCCAGCAGTTTTGAAATTGGGAGCTCCTACAATGAGCAGTTCTTC
-,-,TRBV4-2,TRBJ1-4,CASSPLLGGGGTNEKLFF,TGTGCCAGCAGCCCCCTTTTGGGGGGCGGTGGAACTAATGAAAAACTGTTTTTT
-,TRBD1,TRBV11-3,TRBJ1-1,CASTTTGGMNTEAFF,TGTGCCAGCACAACGACAGGGGGCATGAACACTGAAGCTTTCTTT
once,-,TRBV4-3,TRBJ1-2,CASSQDQAGWVVYGYTF,TGCGCCAGCAGCCAAGATCAGGCGGGGTGGGTGGTCTATGGCTACACCTTC
-,-,TRBV7-6,TRBJ1-2,CASSQAGNQGYTF,TGTGCCAGCAGCCAAGCCGGGAATCAGGGCTACACCTTC
once,-,TRBV9,TRBJ1-2,CASSAVDDGSRHGYTF,TGTGCCAGCAGCGCCGTCGACGACGGATCACGGCATGGCTACACCTTC
-,-,TRBV9,TRBJ1-1,CASSVDGTNTEAFF,TGTGCCAGCAGCGTAGACGGGACGAACACTGAAGCTTTCTTT
-,-,TRBV6-5,TRBJ1-3,CASSNDRTSGNTIYF,TGTGCCAGCAGCAATGACAGGACCTCTGGAAACACCATATATTTT
-,-,TRBV11-2,TRBJ1-3,CASSLVQGLSGNTIYF,TGTGCCAGCAGCTTAGTGCAGGGCTTATCTGGAAACACCATATATTTT
once,-,TRBV9,TRBJ2-1,CASSVSPADYNEQFF,TGTGCCAGCAGCGTCAGCCCAGCGGACTACAATGAGCAGTTCTTC
-,-,TRBV21-1,TRBJ1-4,CASSGTWTVPTNEKLFF,TGTGCCAGCAGCGGTACCTGGACTGTCCCAACTAATGAAAAACTGTTTTTT
-,-,TRBV19,TRBJ1-5,CASSIKPYQPQHF,TGTGCCAGTAGTATAAAACCATATCAGCCCCAGCATTTT
-,TRBD1,TRBV5-1,TRBJ2-3,CASSPRGRSGDTQYF,TGCGCCAGCAGCCCCAGGGGGCGCAGTGGAGATACGCAGTATTTT
-,-,TRBV15,TRBJ1-1,CATSREGQTEAFF,TGTGCCACCAGCAGAGAAGGGCAAACTGAAGCTTTCTTT
-,-,TRBV5-4,TRBJ1-1,CASSTGGARAEAFF,TGTGCCAGCAGCACTGGGGGGGCCAGGGCTGAAGCTTTCTTT
-,TRBD1,TRBV11-2,TRBJ1-2,CASSSRAPGTGPLNYGYTF,TGTGCCAGCAGCTCACGAGCCCCAGGGACAGGGCCCCTCAACTATGGCTACACCTTC
-,-,TRBV5-1,TRBJ2-4,CASSLGQAKNIQYF,TGCGCCAGCAGCTTAGGACAGGCCAAAAACATTCAGTACTTC
-,-,TRBV7-2,TRBJ2-7,CASSSSGPSYEQYF,TGTGCCAGCAGCTCCTCTGGGCCCTCCTACGAGCAGTACTTC
few,-,TRBV4-3,TRBJ1-2,CASSPLAGEGYTF,TGCGCCAGCAGCCCCTTGGCGGGGGAAGGCTACACCTTC
-,-,TRBV9,TRBJ1-4,CASSVEGGFMGKLFF,TGTGCCAGCAGCGTAGAGGGAGGGTTCATGGGAAAACTGTTTTTT
once,-,TRBV7-9,TRBJ1-2,CAGEGKGNYGYTF,TGTGCCGGCGAGGGCAAGGGTAACTATGGCTACACCTTC
-,TRBD1,TRBV5-1,TRBJ2-6,CASSITRQGALTGANVLTF,TGCGCCAGCAGCATTACACGACAGGGGGCGCTTACTGGGGCCAACGTCCTGACTTTC
-,-,TRBV9,TRBJ1-5,CASPPQEGGNQPQHF,TGTGCCAGCCCACCCCAGGAGGGAGGGAATCAGCCCCAGCATTTT
-,TRBD1,TRBV7-6,TRBJ1-2,CASSLGVGQGEYGYTF,TGTGCCAGCAGCTTGGGAGTAGGACAGGGTGAATATGGCTACACCTTC
-,TRBD2,TRBV2,TRBJ2-5,CASSALPSGAEAQYF,TGTGCCAGCAGTGCCTTACCCAGCGGGGCGGAGGCCCAGTACTTC
-,-,TRBV28,TRBJ1-2,CASRSGGLYGYTF,TGTGCCAGCAGATCGGGGGGGCTATATGGCTACACCTTC
few,-,TRBV30,TRBJ2-5,CAWSVPLQETQYF,TGTGCCTGGAGTGTACCCCTTCAAGAGACCCAGTACTTC
-,-,TRBV5-4,TRBJ1-3,CASGQGAGNTIYF,TGTGCCAGCGGACAAGGGGCTGGAAACACCATATATTTT